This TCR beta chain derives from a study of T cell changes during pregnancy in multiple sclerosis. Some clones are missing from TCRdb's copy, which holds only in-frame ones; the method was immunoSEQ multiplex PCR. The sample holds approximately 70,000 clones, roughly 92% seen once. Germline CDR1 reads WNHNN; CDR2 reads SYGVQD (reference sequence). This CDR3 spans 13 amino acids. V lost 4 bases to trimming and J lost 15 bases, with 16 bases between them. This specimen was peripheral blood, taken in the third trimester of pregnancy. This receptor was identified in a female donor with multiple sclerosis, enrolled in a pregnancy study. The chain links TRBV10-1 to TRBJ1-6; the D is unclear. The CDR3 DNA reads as TGCGCCAGCAGTGCGGGGAGCAGCGGGATCCTCCACTTT. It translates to CASSAGSSGILHF.